The next 17 T cell receptor beta chains were all read from a single sample in a study of T-cell reconstitution after alpha-beta-depleted transplantation in children. During its preparation, the TCRbeta library received unique molecular identifiers. TCRdb passed the PCR reads through MiXCR, listing each CDR3 protein once. The top ten hold 2% of the sample, which has 450,000 to 600,000 distinct CDR3 sequences, roughly a tenth seen once. The sequenced sample was PBMCs, obtained before TCRalphabeta/CD19-depleted stem cell transplant. The receptors stem from a child aged 2-9 years with inherited bone marrow failure, due to receive a stem cell transplant.

This clonotype was counted a few times. One junction end disagrees with the germline gene, perhaps due to a read error. This chain links TRBV18 with TRBJ2-7; TRBD1 or TRBD2 may be the D gene (6 bases each). The germline gives CDR1 KGHSH, CDR2 LQKENI. The CDR3 is 12 amino acids. The CDR3 sequence: CSSSPGGDEQYF. CDR3 bases: TGTTCCAGCTCACCCGGGGGCGACGAGCAGTACTTC.

Only one count was recorded for this clonotype. A read error may be the cause here, since a much bigger clone is one base away. The rearrangement uses TRBV5-1 and TRBJ2-1, with 11 positions matching TRBD2. CDR3 length: 15 amino acids. The germline CDR1 and CDR2 sequences are SGHRS and YFSETQ. CDR3: CASRVLAGAVDDQFF. In DNA, the CDR3 is TGCGCCAGCAGGGTACTAGCGGGAGCCGTCGATGACCAGTTCTTC. Variable domain in full (rest from reference TRBV5-1 and TRBJ2-1): KAGVTQTPRYLIKTRGQQVTLSCSPISGHRSVSWYQQTPGQGLQFLFEYFSETQRNKGNFPGRFSGRQFSNSRSEMNVSTLELGDSALYLCASRVLAGAVDDQFFGPGTRLTVL.

The table lists this clonotype with many counts. The chain employs TRBV4-2 and TRBJ2-1, with 8 bases fitting TRBD2. This CDR3 is built from 15 residues. J was trimmed by 5 bases and V by 2 bases; bases with no gene match: 5. The germline V gene encodes CDR1 LGHNA and CDR2 YNFKEQ. This CDR3 is CASSQRAGANNEQFF. As DNA, the CDR3 is TGTGCCAGCAGCCAAAGAGCGGGAGCGAACAATGAGCAGTTCTTC.

This clonotype was found many times. The CDR3: CASLGAGSTDTQYF. In nucleotides, the CDR3 is TGTGCCAGCTTGGGGGCAGGAAGCACAGATACGCAGTATTTT. The gene calls are TRBV13 and TRBJ2-3; TRBD1 is a possible D gene (6 bases). The length of the CDR3 is 14 residues. Trimming stripped 8 bases from V and 0 bases from J, with 12 bases between. In germline, CDR1 is PRHDT, CDR2 FYEKMQ (reference sequence).

The chain joins TRBV28 to TRBJ2-3; D is possibly TRBD1 (5 bases). CDR3 length equals 12 residues. Germline V gene sequence: CDR1 MDHEN, CDR2 SYDVKM. V was shortened by 4 bases and J by 6 bases, with 8 bases between the two germline ends. The CDR3 sequence is CASSSQGDTQYF. CDR3 nucleotide sequence: TGTGCCAGCAGTTCGCAGGGTGATACGCAGTATTTT.

This clonotype was recorded many times. This chain connects TRBV4-2 to TRBJ2-7; weak D call: TRBD2 (6 bases). This CDR3 has 16 residues. Germline CDR1 and CDR2: LGHNA and YNFKEQ. Trimming took off 3 bases at V and 2 bases at J, with 17 bases between the two ends. CDR3 in DNA: TGTGCCAGCAGCCAGATAGGGGAGGACGGGACCTACGAGCAGTACTTC. It translates to CASSQIGEDGTYEQYF.

This clonotype was seen many times. The gene calls are TRBV21-1 and TRBJ1-5; the table names TRBD1, a call not compared with the DNA. TRBV21-1 is tagged as a pseudogene. The CDR3 has 16 amino acids. CDR3 in DNA: TGTGCCAGCAGCAACCCGTCGGACAGGTTGGATCAGCCCCAGCATTTT. Its protein is CASSNPSDRLDQPQHF.

This clonotype came up many times. The CDR3: CASSIRDSLYSNQPQHF. For the CDR3, the DNA is TGTGCCAGCAGTATCCGGGACAGCCTTTATAGCAATCAGCCCCAGCATTTT. This chain links TRBV28 with TRBJ1-5, with 7 bases matching TRBD1. The CDR3 is made up of 17 amino acids. CDR1 MDHEN and CDR2 SYDVKM come from the germline V gene. The trim removed 5 bases at V and 0 bases at J, leaving 10 bases unmatched.

This clonotype was seen a handful of times. The chain links TRBV20-1 to TRBJ2-7, with TRBD2 as a possible D gene (6 bases). The CDR3 length is 16 residues. Germline values: CDR1 DFQATT, CDR2 SNEGSKA (reference sequence). The ends were cut back, 3 bases at V and 0 bases at J, with 18 bases in the middle. The CDR3 sequence: CSASLMGAGYSYEQYF. The DNA of the CDR3 is TGCAGTGCTAGTTTAATGGGCGCGGGGTACTCCTACGAGCAGTACTTC.

The J gene is TRBJ2-1, the V gene TRBV19, with D perhaps TRBD1 (6 bases). The V gene's germline CDR1 is LNHDA and CDR2 SQIVND (reference sequence). V lost 0 bases, J lost 0 bases, and 12 bases lay in between. This CDR3 has 17 amino acids. The CDR3 loop is CASSIEGGDFSYNEQFF. The CDR3 bases are TGTGCCAGTAGTATAGAAGGGGGAGATTTCTCCTACAATGAGCAGTTCTTC.

The sample holds many counts of this clonotype. The chain combines TRBV9 with TRBJ2-2; TRBD1 aligns across 9 bases. The V and J ends lost 3 bases and 4 bases, in that order; junction bases with no gene match: 7. This CDR3 has 16 amino acids. Germline CDR1 SGDLS, CDR2 YYNGEE. DNA for the CDR3: TGTGCCAGCAGCGCCAGGACAGGGGCGGTCACCGGGGAGCTGTTTTTT. It specifies CASSARTGAVTGELFF. Full variable domain (remainder filled in from reference TRBV9 and TRBJ2-2): DSGVTQTPKHLITATGQRVTLRCSPRSGDLSVYWYQQSLDQGLQFLIQYYNGEERAKGNILERFSAQQFPDLHSELNLSSLELGDSALYFCASSARTGAVTGELFFGEGSRLTVL.

A few counts support this clonotype. V gene TRBV20-1 combines with J gene TRBJ2-7; D may match TRBD1 or TRBD2 (6 bases each). The CDR3 spans 15 residues. Germline assignment: CDR1 DFQATT and CDR2 SNEGSKA (reference sequence). Trimming took off 2 bases at V and 3 bases at J, with 17 bases between the two ends. The CDR3 region has the DNA TGCAGTGCTAGAAACAAGGGGGGCTCCTACTACGAGCAGTACTTC. Translation: CSARNKGGSYYEQYF.

The sample holds many counts of this clonotype. This chain uses TRBV5-1 with TRBJ1-1, with D tentatively TRBD1 (6 bases). Trimming stripped 0 bases from V and 3 bases from J, with 15 bases between. CDR3 length: 16 amino acids. Per the germline V gene, CDR1 is SGHRS and CDR2 is YFSETQ. In DNA form, the CDR3 reads TGCGCCAGCAGCTTGGCGGGGGCGCTTACAGACACTGAAGCTTTCTTT. Its translation is CASSLAGALTDTEAFF.

The chain carries TRBV6-5 and TRBJ2-7; D remains ambiguous. Trimming left V 0 bases short and J 3 bases short, with 15 bases between. The CDR3 runs to 16 residues. The germline V gene has CDR1 MNHEY and CDR2 SVGAGI. The CDR3 bases are TGTGCCAGCAGTTACTCGGTGTTTCAGGTGAACTACGAGCAGTACTTC. Amino acids: CASSYSVFQVNYEQYF.

This clonotype was found many times. The chain employs TRBV27 and TRBJ2-3; 7 nucleotides agree with TRBD2. Germline assignment: CDR1 MNHEY and CDR2 SMNVEV (reference sequence). V lost 7 bases to trimming and J lost 2 bases; unmatched junction nucleotides: 15. This CDR3 has 17 amino acids. CDR3 residues: CASTPTFGLAATDTQYF. As DNA, the CDR3 is TGTGCCAGCACCCCGACCTTTGGTCTAGCGGCCACAGATACGCAGTATTTT.

The V call is TRBV30, the J call TRBJ2-7; possible D gene TRBD2, 7 bases. The germline V gene has CDR1 GTSNPN and CDR2 SVGIG (reference sequence). V was cut by 1 base and J by 1 base, with 14 bases left in between. This CDR3 has 15 amino acids. The CDR3 loop is CAWSGGGASSYEQYF. The DNA of the CDR3 is TGTGCCTGGAGTGGCGGGGGCGCTTCGTCCTACGAGCAGTACTTC.

This clonotype has only a few counts. The V and J genes are TRBV6-1 and TRBJ2-6, with 7 bases lining up with TRBD1. The junction had 7 bases not matched to a gene; V was cut back by 6 bases and J by 2 bases. Germline CDR1 reads MNHNS; CDR2 reads SASEGT. The CDR3 runs to 16 residues. DNA of the CDR3: TGTGCCAGCAGGCCCCGCAGGGGGACTGGGGCCAACGTCCTGACTTTC. Translated: CASRPRRGTGANVLTF.